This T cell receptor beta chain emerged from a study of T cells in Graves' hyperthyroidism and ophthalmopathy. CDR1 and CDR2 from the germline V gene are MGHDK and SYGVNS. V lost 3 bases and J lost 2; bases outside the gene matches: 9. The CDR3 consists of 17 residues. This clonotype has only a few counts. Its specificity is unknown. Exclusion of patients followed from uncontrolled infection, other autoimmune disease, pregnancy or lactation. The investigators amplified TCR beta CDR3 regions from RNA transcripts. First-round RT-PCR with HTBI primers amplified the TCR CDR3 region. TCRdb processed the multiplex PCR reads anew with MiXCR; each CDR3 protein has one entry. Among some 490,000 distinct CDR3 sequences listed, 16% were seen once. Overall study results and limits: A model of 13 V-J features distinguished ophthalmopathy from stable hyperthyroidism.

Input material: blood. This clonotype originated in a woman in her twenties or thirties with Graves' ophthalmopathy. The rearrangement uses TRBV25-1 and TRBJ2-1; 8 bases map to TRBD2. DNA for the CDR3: TGTGCCAGCAGTGATGCCCCCAGCGGGAGAGCCTACAATGAGCAGTTCTTC. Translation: CASSDAPSGRAYNEQFF.